What follows are 26 T cell receptor beta chains derived from one specimen sequenced in a study of response to subunit inactivated influenza vaccine (dated by TCRdb to between 2017 and 2018). Library preparation employed RT-PCR. Sequenced on an Illumina HiSeq 2500. The public reads were run again by TCRdb, first through fastp at Q25 and then through MiXCR, and only productive beta chains were kept. When rows share a CDR3 protein, they turn into one entry using the most common DNA and genes. The sample table holds about 500,000 distinct CDR3 sequences, of which 15% to 20% were seen once. The ten largest clones add up to approximately 3% of the sample. The sequences come from CD4+ T cells sorted from PBMCs, collected less than 30 months after vaccination. All receptors come from a man between 50 and 70 years old who received an inactivated influenza vaccine. Donor details come from another sample of the same person, matched by shared clones.

This clonotype was counted only a few times. The CDR3, as DNA: TGTGCCAGCAACACAGCGGGAGTTGTCAATGAGCAGTTCTTC. It specifies CASNTAGVVNEQFF. The gene calls are TRBV7-2 and TRBJ2-1; 8 nucleotides agree with TRBD2. V lost 7 bases and J lost 6; bases outside the gene matches: 8. Germline CDR1 is SGHTA and CDR2 is FQGNSA. CDR3 size: 14 residues.

This clonotype was observed many times. The genes are TRBV7-2 and TRBJ2-5; D possibly corresponds to TRBD2 (6 bases). The CDR3 extends over 17 amino acids. CDR1 and CDR2 from the germline V gene are SGHTA and FQGNSA. With 2 bases removed from V and 4 bases from J, the gap between germline ends came to 20 bases. The DNA for the CDR3 is TGTGCCAGCAGCTTACGTGGGGGTGCGGGATGGGGAGAGACCCAGTACTTC. As protein: CASSLRGGAGWGETQYF.

The chain has TRBV2 and TRBJ1-4; no definite D call. The germline V gene has CDR1 SNHLY and CDR2 FYNNEI. Trimming left V 5 bases short and J 0 bases short, with 10 bases between. CDR3 size: 15 residues. CDR3 DNA: TGTGCCAGCAGTTCTCGACGATCAACTAATGAAAAACTGTTTTTT. Its translation: CASSSRRSTNEKLFF.

This clonotype was seen only a few times. The chain couples TRBV20-1 to TRBJ2-3; 9 nucleotides agree with TRBD2. After removal of 1 base from V and 5 bases from J, the junction contained 7 bases not matched to a gene. CDR3 length: 15 amino acids. The germline gives CDR1 DFQATT, CDR2 SNEGSKA (reference sequence). The DNA for the CDR3 is TGCAGTGCTAGAGCCCCGGGACTAGCAGTAGATACGCAGTATTTT. This sequence encodes CSARAPGLAVDTQYF.

This clonotype was observed a handful of times. The V and J genes are TRBV5-5 and TRBJ2-1; D is perhaps TRBD1 (6 bases). This CDR3 spans 16 amino acids. Germline V gene lookup returns CDR1 SGHKS and CDR2 YYEKEE (reference sequence). V lost 0 bases and J 3 bases, leaving 13 bases between the germline ends. The CDR3 sequence is CASSLAVGAGYNEQFF. As DNA, the CDR3 is TGTGCCAGCAGCTTGGCCGTGGGGGCGGGCTACAATGAGCAGTTCTTC.

Here the CDR3 reads CASSRLGGTEAFF. Written as DNA, the CDR3 is TGTGCCAGCAGCCGTCTTGGGGGCACTGAAGCTTTCTTT. V and J are TRBV3-1 and TRBJ1-1; D may be TRBD1 (5 bases). Germline CDR1 is LGHDT and CDR2 is YNNKEL (reference sequence). V was pared by 4 bases and J by 4 bases, with 10 bases between. CDR3 size: 13 residues.

The genes are TRBV20-1 and TRBJ2-3; no definite D call. CDR3 size: 13 residues. Germline V gene data show CDR1 as DFQATT and CDR2 as SNEGSKA (reference sequence). Deletions cut 0 bases from V and 4 bases from J, with 8 bases between. The CDR3 sequence is CSARDRHSDTQYF. Here the CDR3 DNA reads TGCAGTGCTAGAGATAGACATTCAGATACGCAGTATTTT.

V and J are TRBV6-1 and TRBJ2-3; D could derive from TRBD1 or TRBD2 (5 bases each). The CDR3 length is 14 residues. Germline lookup yields CDR1 MNHNS and CDR2 SASEGT. Trimming cost V 9 bases and J 4 bases, with 17 bases left between them. The CDR3 DNA sequence: TGTGCCAGTGCCGGGACCCAAGGCGCAGATACGCAGTATTTT. Amino acid sequence: CASAGTQGADTQYF.

This clonotype appeared a few times. This chain connects TRBV5-1 to TRBJ1-1; D gene ambiguous. Germline CDR1 and CDR2: SGHRS and YFSETQ. Deletions cut 0 bases from V and 1 base from J, with 10 bases between. This CDR3 is built from 15 residues. The CDR3 region has the DNA TGCGCCAGCAGCTTGGATAGGGTGGGGAACACTGAAGCTTTCTTT. This sequence encodes CASSLDRVGNTEAFF.

The chain links TRBV3-1 to TRBJ1-1; D perhaps matches TRBD1 (6 bases). The CDR3 consists of 14 residues. Germline loops: CDR1 LGHDT, CDR2 YNNKEL (reference sequence). With 2 bases removed from V and 7 bases from J, the gap between germline ends came to 14 bases. The chain's CDR3 is CASSQSGGVGEAFF. CDR3 sequence (DNA): TGTGCCAGCAGCCAAAGCGGGGGCGTGGGTGAAGCTTTCTTT.

This chain connects TRBV14 to TRBJ1-2; D is uncertain. The CDR3 has 13 amino acids. Trimming cost V 2 bases and J 5 bases, with 9 bases left between them. Germline V gives CDR1 SGHDN, CDR2 FVKESK. The CDR3 region is CASSQYAFYGYTF. In DNA, the CDR3 is TGTGCCAGCAGCCAATACGCCTTTTATGGCTACACCTTC.

This sequence joins TRBV3-1 and TRBJ2-5, with TRBD2 identical over 7 bases. Germline V gene sequence: CDR1 LGHDT, CDR2 YNNKEL (reference sequence). Trimming removed 0 bases from V and 10 bases from J; junction bases left unmatched: 5. CDR3 size: 13 residues. CDR3 in DNA: TGTGCCAGCAGCCAAGATGAGGGAGGGGTCCAGTACTTC. This gives the protein CASSQDEGGVQYF.

The chain links TRBV5-1 to TRBJ1-5; D is unclear. Germline V lookup: CDR1 SGHRS, CDR2 YFSETQ. The length of the CDR3 is 13 residues. V shed 0 bases and J shed 8 bases, with 9 bases lying between them. CDR3 DNA: TGCGCCAGCAGCTTGGGAGATCAGGAGCCCCAGCATTTT. It is translated as CASSLGDQEPQHF.

At least ten counts were recorded for this clonotype. The chain recombines TRBV29-1 with TRBJ2-3, with 9 bases identical to TRBD1. CDR3 size: 14 residues. Germline-derived CDR1 and CDR2 are SQVTM and ANQGSEA. After removal of 4 bases from V and 4 bases from J, the junction contained 6 bases not matched to a gene. The CDR3 nucleotides are TGCAGCGTTGTCAGGGACAGGGCTTCAGATACGCAGTATTTT. Protein sequence: CSVVRDRASDTQYF.

The rearrangement joins TRBV6-1 to TRBJ1-1; TRBD1 is a possible D gene (6 bases). CDR1 and CDR2 (germline): MNHNS, SASEGT. V was shortened by 6 bases and J by 0 bases, with 14 bases between the two germline ends. The CDR3 totals 15 residues. The CDR3 region is CASSIRGRMNTEAFF. The CDR3 DNA is TGTGCCAGCAGCATCAGGGGCCGGATGAACACTGAAGCTTTCTTT.

This clonotype was picked up many times. This sequence joins TRBV4-1 and TRBJ1-4, with D hard to call. CDR1 is MGHRA, CDR2 YSYEKL, per germline. Trimming took 1 base from V and 10 from J, leaving 16 bases between them. There are 15 residues in the CDR3. The CDR3 loop is CASSQVTSGFGKLFF. The CDR3 bases are TGCGCCAGCAGCCAAGTGACGAGTGGGTTCGGAAAACTGTTTTTT.

This clonotype occurred a few times. The chain has TRBV7-9 and TRBJ2-7, with D maybe TRBD2 (5 bases). CDR1 and CDR2 from the germline V gene are SEHNR and FQNEAQ (reference sequence). This CDR3 is built from 17 residues. Trimming cost V 3 bases and J 6 bases, with 24 bases left between them. CDR3 coding DNA: TGTGCCAGCAGCTTGGTTGCGGGTCCTGGAAGGTGGGGCGAGCAGTACTTC. This translates into CASSLVAGPGRWGEQYF.

The rearrangement uses TRBV7-2 and TRBJ1-4, with D unresolved. The CDR3 has 16 amino acids. V lost 0 bases and J 2 bases, leaving 10 bases between the germline ends. The V gene's germline CDR1 is SGHTA and CDR2 FQGNSA. The CDR3 DNA is TGTGCCAGCAGCTTAGCAACAGCGCTTACTAATGAAAAACTGTTTTTT. As protein: CASSLATALTNEKLFF.

This clonotype was recorded a few times. This chain links TRBV5-1 with TRBJ1-1, with 8 positions matching TRBD1. With 4 bases clipped from V and 4 bases from J, the junction kept 6 bases outside the gene matches. From germline, CDR1 is SGHRS and CDR2 YFSETQ. The CDR3 contains 14 residues. The CDR3 coding sequence is TGCGCCAGCAGCCCGGACAGGGCGGCCACTGAAGCTTTCTTT. Encoded protein: CASSPDRAATEAFF.

The CDR3 DNA reads TGTGCCAGCAGAGGGGGAGGTCAGGGGACTTCGGGCTACACCTTC. It yields the protein CASRGGGQGTSGYTF. The rearrangement uses TRBV25-1 and TRBJ1-2; the D gene is possibly TRBD1 (6 bases). Deletions cut 6 bases from V and 8 bases from J, with 22 bases between. The CDR3 is 15 residues long. Per the germline V gene, CDR1 is MGHDK and CDR2 is SYGVNS.

This clonotype was observed a few times. The rearrangement links TRBV5-5 to TRBJ1-1, with D possibly matching TRBD1 (5 bases). Germline V gene sequence: CDR1 SGHKS, CDR2 YYEKEE (reference sequence). V lost 3 bases and J lost 4, with 13 bases in between. CDR3 length: 14 residues. The CDR3 DNA reads as TGTGCCAGCAGCTGGTGGGGGGAAGGCACTGAAGCTTTCTTT. Encoded protein: CASSWWGEGTEAFF.

The table lists this clonotype with a few counts. The chain combines TRBV5-6 with TRBJ2-6; 7 bases fit TRBD2. Per germline, CDR1 SGHDT and CDR2 YYEEEE. The CDR3 runs to 17 residues. The J segment lost 1 base and the V segment lost 4 bases, leaving 8 bases of the junction unmatched. CDR3 in DNA: TGTGCCAGCAGCGCGGGAGAGTCTTTGTCTGGGGCCAACGTCCTGACTTTC. Translated: CASSAGESLSGANVLTF.

This clonotype came up a few times. This chain links TRBV20-1 with TRBJ2-7; D is perhaps TRBD1 (6 bases). Trimming removed 3 bases at V and 1 base at J, with 13 bases between. The V gene's germline CDR1 is DFQATT and CDR2 SNEGSKA (reference sequence). The CDR3 loop spans 14 amino acids. The CDR3, as DNA: TGCAGTGCTAGTATACAGGGAAAATCCTACGAGCAGTACTTC. It translates to CSASIQGKSYEQYF.

V usage is TRBV4-1 and J usage is TRBJ1-1; tentatively, D is TRBD1 (5 bases). This CDR3 region has 13 residues. V gave up 0 bases and J gave up 4 bases, with 6 bases separating them. CDR1 is MGHRA, CDR2 YSYEKL, per germline. Written as DNA, the CDR3 is TGCGCCAGCAGCCAAGATCAGGGCACTGAAGCTTTCTTT. Encoded protein: CASSQDQGTEAFF.

This clonotype has at least ten counts. The CDR3 loop reads CSAPGQGDFNEQFF. CDR3 nucleotides: TGCAGCGCACCGGGACAGGGGGACTTTAATGAGCAGTTCTTC. The V gene is TRBV29-1, the J gene TRBJ2-1, with 11 bases that match TRBD1. This CDR3 spans 14 amino acids. The germline V gene encodes CDR1 SQVTM and CDR2 ANQGSEA. V was pared by 7 bases and J by 7 bases, with 9 bases of the junction left unmatched.

There are a few counts of this clonotype. J is TRBJ2-1 and V is TRBV5-1; 11 bases line up with TRBD2. Germline values: CDR1 SGHRS, CDR2 YFSETQ. CDR3 length: 15 amino acids. J was trimmed by 2 bases and V by 4 bases; bases with no gene match: 2. The CDR3 nucleotides read TGCGCCAGCAGCGGTAGCGGGGGGGCCTACAATGAGCAGTTCTTC. This codes for CASSGSGGAYNEQFF.